Shown below are 27 T cell receptor beta chains from a single sample sequenced in a study of blood T cell repertoires in COVID-19. TCRdb's copy holds only in-frame clones and misses some; the assay was immunoSEQ multiplex PCR. Of 180,000 or so clones in the sample, 86% were seen once. The specimen was peripheral blood. The source of these receptors is a man younger than 35 with acute or convalescent COVID-19.

The genes are TRBV11-3 and TRBJ2-4; the D gene is possibly TRBD1 (5 bases). The CDR3 sequence is 16 residues long. CDR1 and CDR2 from the germline V gene are SGHNT and YENEEA. Trimming removed 5 bases at V and 0 bases at J, with 14 bases between. The DNA for the CDR3 is TGTGCCAGCAGCCCCACGACAGTTCTAGCCAAAAACATTCAGTACTTC. Translating it yields CASSPTTVLAKNIQYF.

The rearrangement joins TRBV19 to TRBJ1-5; D call uncertain. CDR1 is LNHDA and CDR2 is SQIVND in the germline V gene (reference sequence). Trimming removed 3 bases at V and 7 bases at J, with 13 bases between. There are 14 residues in the CDR3. CDR3 nucleotides: TGTGCCAGTAGTATTCTAGTATCTGGCCAGCCCCAGCATTTT. Translating gives CASSILVSGQPQHF.

This chain connects TRBV5-5 to TRBJ2-1; 9 bases are a match to TRBD2. J gave up 4 bases and V 0 bases, and 2 bases lay outside the gene matches. Germline assignment: CDR1 SGHKS and CDR2 YYEKEE (reference sequence). The CDR3 extends over 15 amino acids. CDR3 region: CASSLEAGGYNEQFF. DNA of the CDR3: TGTGCCAGCAGCTTGGAAGCGGGGGGATACAATGAGCAGTTCTTC.

The chain combines TRBV9 with TRBJ2-3; 9 positions agree with TRBD2. This CDR3 has 16 residues. The trim removed 0 bases at V and 2 bases at J, leaving 4 bases unmatched. Germline-derived CDR1 and CDR2 are SGDLS and YYNGEE. CDR3 amino acids: CASSVGQRGVTDTQYF. The DNA of the CDR3 is TGTGCCAGCAGCGTAGGGCAGCGGGGGGTCACAGATACGCAGTATTTT.

The rearrangement uses TRBV7-3 and TRBJ2-5, with D tentatively TRBD2 (5 bases). The CDR3 runs to 13 residues. In germline, CDR1 is SGHTA, CDR2 FQGTGA. The V end was cut by 5 bases, the J end by 7 bases, with 14 bases between. For the CDR3, the DNA is TGTGCCAGCAGCCCGGTACGGGATGGGACCCAGTACTTC. It specifies CASSPVRDGTQYF.

This clone showed up just a few times. This sequence joins TRBV11-3 and TRBJ2-7; 9 bases fit TRBD1. This CDR3 is built from 13 residues. The germline CDR1 and CDR2 sequences are SGHNT and YENEEA. With 1 base clipped from V and 6 bases from J, the junction kept 1 base outside the gene matches. DNA for the CDR3: TGTGCCAGCAGCTTAGGACAGGGGGGCGAGCAGTACTTC. Protein product: CASSLGQGGEQYF.

CDR3 residues: CASSALEGFVTEAFF. CDR3 in DNA: TGTGCCAGCAGTGCTCTGGAGGGGTTTGTAACTGAAGCTTTCTTT. The V and J genes are TRBV27 and TRBJ1-1; the D gene is possibly TRBD1 (5 bases). Germline-derived CDR1 and CDR2 are MNHEY and SMNVEV (reference sequence). The ends were cut back, 5 bases at V and 5 bases at J, with 18 bases in the middle. The CDR3 extends over 15 amino acids.

The chain carries TRBV28 and TRBJ2-2; TRBD2 agrees at 7 bases. Losses at the gene ends were 4 bases for V and 4 bases for J; bases not matched to a gene: 3. Germline assignment: CDR1 MDHEN and CDR2 SYDVKM. The CDR3 has 14 amino acids. The CDR3 spells CASSSGGSTGELFF. The CDR3 DNA reads TGTGCCAGCAGTTCCGGGGGGAGCACCGGGGAGCTGTTTTTT.

The count of this clone is one. The chain recombines TRBV15 with TRBJ1-5; a possible D gene is TRBD1 (6 bases). Looked up from germline, CDR1 is LNHNV and CDR2 is YYDKDF (reference sequence). The CDR3 is 15 residues long. Trimming pared 5 bases from V and 5 bases from J, leaving 16 bases between. This chain's CDR3 is CATSLTGYGDQPQHF. CDR3 coding DNA: TGTGCCACCAGCCTGACAGGTTACGGGGATCAGCCCCAGCATTTT.

The V call is TRBV30, the J call TRBJ1-5; D call uncertain. The CDR3 has 13 amino acids. The germline V and J ends were trimmed by 3 bases and 3 bases, with 9 bases remaining between them. Looked up from germline, CDR1 is GTSNPN and CDR2 is SVGIG (reference sequence). The CDR3, as DNA: TGTGCCTGGAGCTCGAGGATCAATCAGCCCCAGCATTTT. Its protein product is CAWSSRINQPQHF.

The CDR3 region has the DNA TGTGCCAGCACTGAAAACGACGCGGGACAGGGGCCAGATACGCAGTATTTT. This sequence encodes CASTENDAGQGPDTQYF. This sequence joins TRBV6-4 and TRBJ2-3; 10 bases are a match to TRBD1. The V gene end was trimmed by 7 bases and the J gene end by 4 bases; junction bases not matched to a gene: 14. The CDR3 is 17 amino acids. Looked up from germline, CDR1 is MRHNA and CDR2 is SNTAGT.

The chain recombines TRBV18 with TRBJ1-3, with D possibly matching TRBD1 (6 bases). V was cut by 4 bases and J by 0 bases, with 10 bases left in between. Germline V lookup: CDR1 KGHSH, CDR2 LQKENI. The CDR3 is 15 residues long. This CDR3 reads CASSQDRTSGNTIYF. The CDR3 DNA is TGTGCCAGCTCACAAGACAGGACCTCTGGAAACACCATATATTTT.

This clone was observed a handful of times. This sequence joins TRBV4-1 and TRBJ1-5; D possibly corresponds to TRBD1 (5 bases). CDR1 and CDR2 from the germline V gene are MGHRA and YSYEKL. CDR3 size: 14 residues. The V end lost 4 bases, the J end lost 7 bases, and 14 bases lay between the germline ends. CDR3 nucleotides: TGCGCCAGCAGCCCCCAGGGATTGGACCAGCCCCAGCATTTT. Translating it yields CASSPQGLDQPQHF.

This clone was picked up a small number of times. This rearrangement joins TRBV4-2 to TRBJ1-3; 8 bases align to TRBD1. J gave up 8 bases and V 8 bases, and 14 bases lay outside the gene matches. This CDR3 has 15 amino acids. From germline, CDR1 is LGHNA and CDR2 YNFKEQ. CDR3 nucleotides: TGTGCCAGCCCCTCGTTACAGGGGGATCAAGACACCATATATTTT. This gives the protein CASPSLQGDQDTIYF.

The chain recombines TRBV5-1 with TRBJ1-4, with D possibly matching TRBD1 (6 bases). This CDR3 spans 14 amino acids. The V gene lost 1 base and the J gene lost 8 bases, with 12 bases spanning the gap. Germline values: CDR1 SGHRS, CDR2 YFSETQ. This CDR3 is CASSLSQGKEKLFF. In nucleotides, the CDR3 is TGCGCCAGCAGCTTGTCACAGGGCAAGGAAAAACTGTTTTTT.

The rearrangement uses TRBV6-4 and TRBJ2-1, with D hard to call. Germline V gene lookup returns CDR1 MRHNA and CDR2 SNTAGT. This CDR3 region has 13 residues. V gave up 0 bases and J gave up 10 bases, with 10 bases separating them. CDR3 sequence reads: CASSDSVWAEQFF. CDR3 DNA: TGTGCCAGCAGTGACTCGGTCTGGGCCGAGCAGTTCTTC.

The V and J genes are TRBV7-8 and TRBJ2-2; 9 bases map to TRBD1. The CDR3 loop spans 15 amino acids. The ends lost 5 bases at V and 5 bases at J; junction bases unmatched: 6. Germline V lookup: CDR1 SGHVS, CDR2 FQNEAQ. CDR3 sequence (DNA): TGTGCCAGCAGCCCGGGACAGGGTTTGACCGGGGAGCTGTTTTTT. Amino acid sequence: CASSPGQGLTGELFF.

The rearrangement joins TRBV7-2 to TRBJ2-5; 9 nucleotides agree with TRBD2. With V trimmed by 4 bases and J by 4 bases, 7 bases remained unmatched. Germline loops: CDR1 SGHTA, CDR2 FQGNSA. CDR3 size: 15 residues. The CDR3 nucleotides read TGTGCCAGCAGCTCCCTCCGAGCGGGGGGAGAGACCCAGTACTTC. It yields the protein CASSSLRAGGETQYF.

This clone was seen only a few times. The chain employs TRBV11-2 and TRBJ1-4; tentative D call: TRBD1 (5 bases). The CDR3 contains 15 residues. CDR1 is SGHAT, CDR2 FQNNGV, per germline. V dropped 0 bases and J dropped 0 bases, with 5 bases sitting between them. This chain's CDR3 is CASSLDRATNEKLFF. The CDR3 DNA reads as TGTGCCAGCAGCTTAGACAGGGCAACTAATGAAAAACTGTTTTTT.

This clone was recorded once. The chain joins TRBV24-1 to TRBJ1-6; TRBD1 is a possible D gene (6 bases). The ends were cut back, 4 bases at V and 9 bases at J, with 9 bases in the middle. The CDR3 contains 13 residues. The V gene's germline CDR1 is KGHDR and CDR2 SFDVKD. The CDR3 bases are TGTGCCACCAGTGAGGGGGCGGGTTCACCCCTCCACTTT. The encoded protein is CATSEGAGSPLHF.

The chain joins TRBV25-1 to TRBJ2-7, with D perhaps matching TRBD1 (5 bases). The V gene's germline CDR1 is MGHDK and CDR2 SYGVNS. This CDR3 spans 14 amino acids. V was clipped by 0 bases and J by 1 base, with 7 bases between them. The CDR3: CASSEYDRSYEQYF. CDR3 bases: TGTGCCAGCAGTGAATATGACAGATCCTACGAGCAGTACTTC.

The rearrangement uses TRBV9 and TRBJ2-7; 9 bases align to TRBD2. Per germline, CDR1 SGDLS and CDR2 YYNGEE. V lost 0 bases, J lost 2 bases, and 3 bases stayed unmatched. The CDR3 is made up of 15 amino acids. The CDR3 here is CASSVDAGGPYEQYF. The CDR3 region has the DNA TGTGCCAGCAGCGTAGATGCGGGGGGGCCCTACGAGCAGTACTTC.

This clone was found once. J is TRBJ1-4 and V is TRBV7-2; D is unclear. CDR3 length: 15 amino acids. The germline gives CDR1 SGHTA, CDR2 FQGNSA. The germline V and J ends were trimmed by 4 bases and 8 bases, with 17 bases remaining between them. DNA for the CDR3: TGTGCCAGCAGCTCCCTGGCAGGAATAGAAGAAAAACTGTTTTTT. Protein: CASSSLAGIEEKLFF.

This sequence joins TRBV6-5 and TRBJ1-1; D is possibly TRBD1 (6 bases). Germline CDR1 MNHEY, CDR2 SVGAGI. V was clipped by 2 bases and J by 9 bases, with 13 bases between them. The CDR3 loop spans 13 amino acids. CDR3 in DNA: TGTGCCAGCAGTTACACCCGGGACACGCAAGCTTTCTTT. Its translation: CASSYTRDTQAFF.

This clone was seen a single time. The chain links TRBV28 to TRBJ1-4, with D tentatively TRBD1 (6 bases). The CDR3 extends over 18 amino acids. The V gene lost 4 bases and the J gene lost 0 bases, with 18 bases spanning the gap. Germline V gene data show CDR1 as MDHEN and CDR2 as SYDVKM. The CDR3 region has the DNA TGTGCCAGCAGTTCAGCCGGGACAAGGGGAGCAACTAATGAAAAACTGTTTTTT. Protein sequence: CASSSAGTRGATNEKLFF.

V and J are TRBV5-4 and TRBJ2-5, with 7 bases that match TRBD2. Per the germline V gene, CDR1 is SGHNT and CDR2 is YYREEE (reference sequence). This CDR3 is built from 15 residues. Trimming at V came to 4 bases and at J to 4 bases, leaving 10 bases not matched to a gene. CDR3 sequence: CASSVLGGRGETQYF. CDR3 DNA: TGTGCCAGCAGCGTGCTTGGAGGGAGGGGAGAGACCCAGTACTTC.

This chain uses TRBV11-2 with TRBJ2-5; D unclear. The germline V gene has CDR1 SGHAT and CDR2 FQNNGV. Trimming removed 1 base from V and 5 bases from J, with 2 bases in between. The CDR3 consists of 11 residues. The CDR3 loop is CASSLAETQYF. The CDR3 region has the DNA TGTGCCAGCAGCTTAGCGGAGACCCAGTACTTC. Full variable domain (rest looked up from reference TRBV11-2 and TRBJ2-5): EAGVAQSPRYKIIEKRQSVAFWCNPISGHATLYWYQQILGQGPKLLIQFQNNGVVDDSQLPKDRFSAERLKGVDSTLKIQPAKLEDSAVYLCASSLAETQYFGPGTRLLVL.